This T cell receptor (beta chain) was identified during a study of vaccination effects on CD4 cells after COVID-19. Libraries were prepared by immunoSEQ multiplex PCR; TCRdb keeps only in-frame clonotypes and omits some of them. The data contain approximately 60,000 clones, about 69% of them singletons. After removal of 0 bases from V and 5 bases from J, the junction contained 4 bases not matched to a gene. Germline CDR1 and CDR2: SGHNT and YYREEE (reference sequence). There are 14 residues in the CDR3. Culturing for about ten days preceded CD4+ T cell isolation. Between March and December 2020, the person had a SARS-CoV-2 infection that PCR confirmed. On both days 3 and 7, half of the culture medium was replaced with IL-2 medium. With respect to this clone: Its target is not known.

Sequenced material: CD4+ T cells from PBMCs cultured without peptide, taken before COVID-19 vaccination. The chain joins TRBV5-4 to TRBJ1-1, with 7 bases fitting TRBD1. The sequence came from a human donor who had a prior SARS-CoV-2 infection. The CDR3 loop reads CASSLEGGQTEAFF. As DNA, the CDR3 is TGTGCCAGCAGCTTGGAAGGGGGACAGACTGAAGCTTTCTTT.